This TCR beta chain was sequenced in a study of T cell changes during pregnancy in multiple sclerosis. Here immunoSEQ multiplex PCR was the method, and the copy in TCRdb shows in-frame clones only, minus some. This repertoire shows 35,000 to 45,000 clones, around nine tenths found once; its top ten account for over 0.85%. The CDR3 is 17 amino acids. The V call is TRBV21-1, the J call TRBJ2-7; TRBD2, the D gene given by the table, was not confirmed from the DNA. TRBV21-1 is a pseudogene locus. Sequences were derived from CD4+ T cells from peripheral blood mononuclear cells, sampled after pregnancy. The TCR was taken from a female donor with multiple sclerosis, enrolled in a pregnancy study. CDR3 sequence: CASSKGRRDGSSYEQYF. The CDR3 bases are TGTGCCAGCAGCAAAGGAAGGAGGGACGGTAGCTCCTACGAGCAGTACTTC.